This is a list of T cell receptor beta chains from one sample in a study of identical twins. TCRdb called the 5' RACE reads again in MiXCR, with one record for every CDR3 protein. The sample contains about 690,000 distinct CDR3 sequences, 6.1% of which appear only once. The sequencing input was naive T cells sorted from blood. The origin of the receptors is a young man in good health. Each CDR3 is given with its conserved first and last residue. A D gene is named only where the DNA matches it firmly. Not all rows give a size; the values are once, few, many and, for expanded clones, a class.

TRBV6-2/TRBV6-3,TRBJ2-2,TRBD1,few,CASSRTGWTGELFF,TGTGCCAGCAGTAGGACAGGGTGGACCGGGGAGCTGTTTTTT
TRBV5-1,TRBJ2-3,.,many,CASSLGEARTDTQYF,TGCGCCAGCAGCTTGGGGGAGGCGCGCACAGATACGCAGTATTTT
TRBV27,TRBJ2-4,.,many,CASRAGENIQYF,TGTGCCAGCAGGGCTGGGGAAAACATTCAGTACTTC
TRBV14,TRBJ2-3,.,few,CASSLLAGDDTQYF,TGTGCCAGCAGTCTACTCGCAGGGGACGATACGCAGTATTTT
TRBV6-2/TRBV6-3,TRBJ1-5,.,.,CASTPGQLGSQPQHF,TGTGCCAGCACCCCGGGACAACTAGGCAGTCAGCCCCAGCATTTT
TRBV5-1,TRBJ2-7,TRBD1,.,CASRGQGFSYEQYF,TGCGCCAGCAGGGGACAGGGGTTCTCCTACGAGCAGTACTTC
TRBV5-1,TRBJ2-1,TRBD2,many,CASTPSGSGSISYNEQFF,TGCGCCAGCACCCCTTCGGGGAGCGGGAGTATCTCCTACAATGAGCAGTTCTTC
TRBV20-1,TRBJ1-1,.,few,CSAPSTGKEAFF,TGCAGTGCTCCAAGTACAGGGAAAGAAGCTTTCTTT
TRBV15,TRBJ2-5,.,few,CATSTLLGGTQYF,TGTGCCACCAGCACCCTACTGGGGGGGACCCAGTACTTC
TRBV4-3,TRBJ2-7,.,many,CASSQAAATYEQYF,TGCGCCAGCAGCCAGGCGGCAGCTACCTACGAGCAGTACTTC
TRBV7-2,TRBJ2-2,TRBD2,many,CASSLRPEGGRRELFF,TGTGCCAGCAGCTTACGCCCCGAGGGAGGGCGCCGGGAGCTGTTTTTT
TRBV7-9,TRBJ1-1,.,many,CASSLTTGLAEAFF,TGTGCCAGCAGCTTAACCACAGGGTTGGCTGAAGCTTTCTTT
TRBV20-1,TRBJ2-5,TRBD2,.,CSGLAGYQETQYF,TGCAGTGGACTAGCGGGGTACCAAGAGACCCAGTACTTC
TRBV15,TRBJ2-7,.,many,CATSRVQGVGSGYELYF,TGTGCCACCAGCAGAGTCCAAGGGGTGGGTAGCGGCTACGAGCTGTACTTC